The clone carrying this TCR beta chain has a handful of counts. What it binds is not known. This record belongs to a study of blood T cells in healthy people across ages. General study results and limits: Comparison with aged donors showed that long-lived donors had more naive CD4+ cells and higher diversity. With age, beta diversity per million T cells declined roughly linearly, significantly by 40 to 50.

It was with a sample-barcoded 5' primer and a J-beta primer mix that a second PCR of about 6 to 11 cycles was run. Carrying 12 random nucleotides, a template-switch adaptor labeled each individual cDNA molecule. TCRdb reprocessed the 5' RACE reads via MiXCR and lists one record per CDR3 protein. The table shows about 730,000 distinct CDR3 sequences, with around 46% occurring only once. The CDR3 has 16 residues. V shed 6 bases and J shed 0 bases, with 16 bases lying between them. Material for sequencing was blood. This receptor was identified in a woman in her sixties in good health. V and J are TRBV12-3 or TRBV12-4 and TRBJ2-3; the D gene could be TRBD1 or TRBD2 (5 bases each). CDR3 DNA sequence: TGTGCCAGCAGCAACTCGGGACCGACAAGCACAGATACGCAGTATTTT. It translates to CASSNSGPTSTDTQYF.